These T cell receptor beta chains were read from a single sample in a study of radiation and T cells in renal cell carcinoma. The repertoire was sequenced with immunoSEQ multiplex PCR; TCRdb's copy has only in-frame clones and lacks some. The profile covers roughly 60,000 clones, with around 81% appearing a single time and less than 7.5% taken by the ten largest. Sequencing was performed on blood, taken from a patient whose treatment included radiotherapy and nephrectomy. The source is a man in his 60s with renal cell carcinoma. Each CDR3 is given with its conserved first and last residue. D genes are given only for firm matches. Clone size is shown for a subset of rows, as once, few, many or a class of expanded clone.

TRBV5-1	-	TRBJ2-3	-	CASSWNGRGGTDTQYF	TGCGCCAGCAGCTGGAATGGCCGTGGGGGAACAGATACGCAGTATTTT
TRBV9	TRBD2	TRBJ2-2	-	CASSPFGGGASTGELFF	TGTGCCAGCAGCCCGTTCGGCGGGGGGGCCTCCACCGGGGAGCTGTTTTTT
TRBV21-1	-	TRBJ2-2	-	CASTREGREDTGELFF	TGTGCCAGCACCCGGGAGGGCAGGGAGGACACCGGGGAGCTGTTTTTT
TRBV5-4	-	TRBJ1-2	-	CASSVDGDYGYTF	TGTGCCAGCAGCGTGGACGGAGACTATGGCTACACCTTC
TRBV19	-	TRBJ1-3	-	CASSFVAETGKSGNTIYF	TGTGCCAGTAGTTTTGTGGCGGAGACAGGCAAATCTGGAAACACCATATATTTT
TRBV19	TRBD2	TRBJ2-3	-	CASSPRTRGTDTQYF	TGTGCCAGTAGTCCCCGGACTAGAGGCACAGATACGCAGTATTTT
TRBV19	-	TRBJ1-3	few	CASRQNSGNTIYF	TGTGCCAGTCGCCAGAACTCTGGAAACACCATATATTTT
TRBV30	TRBD1	TRBJ2-7	-	CAWSPLGQGSSYEQYF	TGTGCCTGGAGTCCCCTTGGACAGGGCTCCTCCTACGAGCAGTACTTC
TRBV9	TRBD2	TRBJ2-5	-	CASSVGGGAWETQYF	TGTGCCAGCAGCGTAGGGGGGGGAGCGTGGGAGACCCAGTACTTC
TRBV7-9	-	TRBJ1-3	few	CASSLTGLQF	TGTGCCAGCAGCTTAACAGGACTCCAATTT